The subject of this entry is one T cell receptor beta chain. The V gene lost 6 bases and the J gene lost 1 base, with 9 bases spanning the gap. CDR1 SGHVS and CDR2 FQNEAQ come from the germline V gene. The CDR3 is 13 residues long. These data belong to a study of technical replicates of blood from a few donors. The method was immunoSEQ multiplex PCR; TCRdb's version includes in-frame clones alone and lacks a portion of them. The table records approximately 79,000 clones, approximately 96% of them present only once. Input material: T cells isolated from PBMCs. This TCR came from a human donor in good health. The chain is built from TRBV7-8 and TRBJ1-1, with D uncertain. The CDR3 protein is CASSSHTNTEAFF. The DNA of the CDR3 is TGTGCCAGCAGTTCACACACGAACACTGAAGCTTTCTTT. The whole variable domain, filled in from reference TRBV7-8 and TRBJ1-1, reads GAGVSQSPRYKVAKRGQDVALRCDPISGHVSLFWYQQALGQGPEFLTYFQNEAQLDKSGLPSDRFFAERPEGSVSTLKIQRTQQEDSAVYLCASSSHTNTEAFFGQGTRLTVV.